This T cell receptor (beta chain) was captured in a study of cytotoxic CD8 clonotypes in ibrutinib-treated CLL. In the study overall: Timing of response sample collection was a median about twelve months after treatment start, with a range of 6 to 36.

The protocol was immunoSEQ multiplex PCR, while the TCRdb copy is restricted to in-frame clones and leaves out a portion. The table shows 150,000 or so clones, with 70% to 80% occurring only once. Study-level points and caveats: Baseline clonality, higher than in age-matched healthy donors, tracked circulating CD8+ T-cell counts. The clonality went up when patients responded to ibrutinib and dropped back toward baseline at progression.

V shed 4 bases and J shed 3 bases, with 13 bases lying between them. The CDR3 consists of 15 residues. The V gene's germline CDR1 is MNHEY and CDR2 SVGAGI. As regards this clone: Its antigen is currently unknown.

V is TRBV6-5 and J is TRBJ1-3; no firm D call. Sequenced here: PBMCs, sampled after 12 months of ibrutinib treatment. The sequence was collected from a human donor with chronic lymphocytic leukemia. As DNA, the CDR3 is TGTGCCAGCAGTTCGCATCAGGAAGGTGGAAACACCATATATTTT. Translating gives CASSSHQEGGNTIYF.